The sequence of this T cell receptor (beta chain) was determined in a study of CD8 T cell repertoires and HIV-1 epitope variants. Overall study: Controls included no peptide, Ebola AY9 epitope, and a CMV, EBV, flu pool. Tested: three Gag epitope families, Nef HW9 and YT9.

TCRdb keeps only in-frame clones here, not all; method: immunoSEQ multiplex PCR. The sample gives roughly 4,000 clones, 50% to 70% of which show up once; roughly 46% is in the top ten. The V gene's germline CDR1 is LGHNA and CDR2 YSLEER. The V segment lost 0 bases and the J segment 3 bases; nucleotides outside the gene matches: 6. The CDR3 consists of 16 residues. A note on this clone: What it binds is unknown.

The TCR was taken from a male donor with HIV. The chain is built from TRBV4-3 and TRBJ2-7, with 9 bases aligning to TRBD2. Sequencing input: cultured CD8+ T cells derived from PBMCs. DNA of the CDR3: TGCGCCAGCAGCCAAGAAGCCGGGACTAGCAACTACGAGCAGTACTTC. Translated, it gives CASSQEAGTSNYEQYF.